A selection of T cell receptor beta chains follows, all from one sample in a study of T cell responses to AZD1222 COVID-19 vaccine. TCRdb's table, derived via immunoSEQ multiplex PCR, lists solely in-frame clones and lacks some. This sample yields fewer than 120,000 clones, of which around 81% are seen a single time; 4.6% belongs to the top ten. The sequences come from peripheral blood, collected on day 0 of AZD1222 vaccination. The receptors were sampled from an adult in good health. The CDR3 runs from the conserved cysteine through the conserved F or W. The D gene is left open where the match is weak.

j_gene | v_gene | d_gene | CDR3nt | CDR3aa
TRBJ2-2 | TRBV15 | NA | TGTGCCACCAGCAGGGAGCTCGCCGACACCGGGGAGCTGTTTTTT | CATSRELADTGELFF
TRBJ1-1 | TRBV18 | NA | TGTGCCAGCTCACCACAGGCACAACAGGGAGCTTTCTTT | CASSPQAQQGAFF
TRBJ1-1 | TRBV28 | NA | TGTGCCAGCAGTTTTAGGGGGAACACTGAAGCTTTCTTT | CASSFRGNTEAFF
TRBJ2-3 | TRBV4-3 | TRBD2 | TGCGCCAGCAGCCCCCAGAAAGGCGGGGGGCCCGATACGCAGTATTTT | CASSPQKGGGPDTQYF
TRBJ1-3 | TRBV30 | NA | TGTGCCTGGGCTCATCAGTCTCAGGGTAACTCTGGAAACACCATATATTTT | CAWAHQSQGNSGNTIYF
TRBJ2-5 | TRBV9 | NA | TGTGCCAGCAGCACTATGACCCCGCTTGGGGAGACCCAGTACTTC | CASSTMTPLGETQYF
TRBJ2-7 | TRBV28 | TRBD2 | TGTGCCAGCAGTTCGACTAGCGGGTTGACCTACGAGCAGTACTTC | CASSSTSGLTYEQYF
TRBJ2-3 | TRBV10-1 | NA | TGCGCCAGCAGTGACTCGGGTTCAGATACGCAGTATTTT | CASSDSGSDTQYF
TRBJ1-1 | TRBV18 | NA | TGTGCCAGCTCACCACCCCTCCCCCGCACTGACACTGAAGCTTTCTTT | CASSPPLPRTDTEAFF
TRBJ1-1 | TRBV7-8 | TRBD1 | TGTGCCAGCAGTCTAGCCGGGACAGGGGCATCTGAAGCTTTCTTT | CASSLAGTGASEAFF
TRBJ2-3 | TRBV18 | NA | TGTGCCAGCTCACCGCCCGGACTATGGGATACGCAGTATTTT | CASSPPGLWDTQYF
TRBJ2-3 | TRBV6-5 | TRBD1 | TGTGCCAGCAGGAGTGGGACAGGGGGCAAAAATACGCAGTATTTT | CASRSGTGGKNTQYF
TRBJ2-1 | TRBV5-4 | TRBD2 | TGTGCCAGCAGCGGGGGACTAGCGGGGGTCTCGAGCTCCTACAATGAGCAGTTCTTC | CASSGGLAGVSSSYNEQFF
TRBJ1-2 | TRBV19 | TRBD1 | TGTGCCAGTAGAAAAGACAGGGAGGTTGGCTACACCTTC | CASRKDREVGYTF
TRBJ2-7 | TRBV5-1 | TRBD2 | TGCGCCAGCAGCTTACGACTAGCGGGAGACTACGAGCAGTACTTC | CASSLRLAGDYEQYF
TRBJ2-3 | TRBV7-2 | TRBD2 | TGTGCCAGCAGCTTAACCTTTGGCGGGGGGGCTTTCACAGATACGCAGTATTTT | CASSLTFGGGAFTDTQYF